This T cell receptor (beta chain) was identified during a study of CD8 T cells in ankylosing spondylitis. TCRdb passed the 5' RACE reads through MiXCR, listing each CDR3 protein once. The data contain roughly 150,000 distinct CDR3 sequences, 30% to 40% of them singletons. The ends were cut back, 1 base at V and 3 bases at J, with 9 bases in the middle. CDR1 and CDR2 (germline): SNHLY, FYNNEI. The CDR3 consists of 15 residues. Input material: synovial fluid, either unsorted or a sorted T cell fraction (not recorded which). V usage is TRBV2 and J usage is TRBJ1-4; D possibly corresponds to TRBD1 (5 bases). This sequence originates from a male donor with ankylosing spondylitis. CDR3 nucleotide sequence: TGTGCCAGCAGTGAAGGTGGGGGACCTAATGAAAAACTGTTTTTT. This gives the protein CASSEGGGPNEKLFF.